This entry concerns a single T cell receptor beta chain. Per the study methods: Estimation of nucleated cell counts relied on the amplification of reference gene primers. Method: immunoSEQ multiplex PCR; TCRdb's copy keeps in-frame clones and lacks some. V and J calls and clone size come straight from that table; D and trimming were deduced from the DNA. Of roughly 160,000 clones in the sample, 74% were seen once. These data belong to a study of blood T cell repertoires in COVID-19. In the study overall: The study drew acute and convalescent COVID-19 samples from the United States, Italy and Spain. Sources were T cells, B-cell-depleted T cells, or PBMCs; the material itself was cDNA or gDNA.

Germline CDR1 DFQATT, CDR2 SNEGSKA (reference sequence). This CDR3 has 16 amino acids. V lost 3 bases and J lost 4; bases outside the gene matches: 11. The receptor was derived from an elderly woman with acute or convalescent COVID-19. This sequence joins TRBV20-1 and TRBJ2-7; 11 nucleotides match TRBD2. Sequencing input: peripheral blood. CDR3 residues: CSASIPSGGFGYEQYF. As DNA, the CDR3 is TGCAGTGCTAGTATCCCTAGCGGGGGGTTTGGGTACGAGCAGTACTTC.